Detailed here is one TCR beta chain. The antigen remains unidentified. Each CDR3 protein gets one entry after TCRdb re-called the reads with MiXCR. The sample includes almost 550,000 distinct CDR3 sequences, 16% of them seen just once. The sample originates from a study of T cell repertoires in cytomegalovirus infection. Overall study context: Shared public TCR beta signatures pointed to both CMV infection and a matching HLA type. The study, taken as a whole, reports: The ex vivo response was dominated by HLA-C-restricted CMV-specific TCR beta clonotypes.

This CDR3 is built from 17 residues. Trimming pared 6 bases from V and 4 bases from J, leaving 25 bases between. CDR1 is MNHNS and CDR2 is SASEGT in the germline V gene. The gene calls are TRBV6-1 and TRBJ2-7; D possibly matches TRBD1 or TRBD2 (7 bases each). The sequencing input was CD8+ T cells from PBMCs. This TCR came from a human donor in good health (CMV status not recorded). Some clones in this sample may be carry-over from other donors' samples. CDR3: CASSRLARDSPLYEQYF. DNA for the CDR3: TGTGCCAGCAGCCGACTAGCCCGGGACAGCCCGTTATACGAGCAGTACTTC.